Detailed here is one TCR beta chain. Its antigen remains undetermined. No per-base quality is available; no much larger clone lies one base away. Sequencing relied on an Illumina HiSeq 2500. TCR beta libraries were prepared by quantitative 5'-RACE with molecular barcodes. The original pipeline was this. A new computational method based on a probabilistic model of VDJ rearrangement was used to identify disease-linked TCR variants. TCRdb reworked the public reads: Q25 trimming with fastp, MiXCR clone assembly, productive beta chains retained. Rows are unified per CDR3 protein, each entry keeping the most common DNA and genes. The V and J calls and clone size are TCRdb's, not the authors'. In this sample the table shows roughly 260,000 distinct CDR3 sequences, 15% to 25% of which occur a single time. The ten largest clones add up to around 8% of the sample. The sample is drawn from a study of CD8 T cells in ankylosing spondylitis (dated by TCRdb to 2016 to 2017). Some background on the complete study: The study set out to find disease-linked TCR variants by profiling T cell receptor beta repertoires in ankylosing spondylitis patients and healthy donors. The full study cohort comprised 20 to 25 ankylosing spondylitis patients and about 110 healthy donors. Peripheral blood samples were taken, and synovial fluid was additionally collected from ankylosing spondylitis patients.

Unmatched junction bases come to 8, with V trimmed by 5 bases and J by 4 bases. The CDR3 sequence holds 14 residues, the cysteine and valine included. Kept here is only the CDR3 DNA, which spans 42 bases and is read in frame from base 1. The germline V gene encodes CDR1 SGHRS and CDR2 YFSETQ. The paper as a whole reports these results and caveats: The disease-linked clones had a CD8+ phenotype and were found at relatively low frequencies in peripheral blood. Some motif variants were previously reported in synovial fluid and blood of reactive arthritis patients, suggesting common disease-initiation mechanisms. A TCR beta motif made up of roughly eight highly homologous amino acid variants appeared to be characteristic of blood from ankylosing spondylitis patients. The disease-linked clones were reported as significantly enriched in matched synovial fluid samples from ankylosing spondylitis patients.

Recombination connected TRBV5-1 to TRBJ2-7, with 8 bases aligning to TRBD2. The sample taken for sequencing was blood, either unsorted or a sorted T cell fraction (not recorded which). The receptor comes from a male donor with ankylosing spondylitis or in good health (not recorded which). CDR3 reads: CASSAGGPGYEQYV. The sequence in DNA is TGCGCCAGCAGTGCGGGGGGCCCGGGGTACGAGCAGTACGTC.